A single sample is the source of the 13 T cell receptor beta chains below, sequenced in a study of CD8+ T cells in alopecia areata. Reverse transcription of extracted RNA yielded cDNA, which provided the sequencing template. Clones were read by immunoSEQ multiplex PCR, and TCRdb kept only the in-frame ones, dropping some. This sample has 100,000 to 130,000 clones, with 65% to 85% found just once. The treatment denotes: oral pan-JAK inhibitor, 5-10 mg twice daily. The source was CD8+ T cells sorted from blood, collected at week 24, from a patient treated with tofacitinib. These receptors all stem from a human donor with alopecia areata.

This sequence joins TRBV27 and TRBJ2-1; 16 bases align to TRBD2. J was trimmed by 2 bases and V by 4 bases; bases with no gene match: 5. The CDR3 extends over 18 amino acids. Germline loops: CDR1 MNHEY, CDR2 SMNVEV (reference sequence). CDR3 loop: CASSSGLAGGPPYNEQFF. The DNA for the CDR3 is TGTGCCAGCAGTTCGGGACTAGCGGGGGGGCCTCCCTACAATGAGCAGTTCTTC.

The chain has TRBV5-4 and TRBJ2-5; D unresolved. The germline V and J ends were trimmed by 4 bases and 1 base, with 11 bases remaining between them. The germline V gene encodes CDR1 SGHNT and CDR2 YYREEE (reference sequence). The CDR3 is made up of 14 amino acids. In DNA, the CDR3 is TGTGCCAGCAGCCCGCCCACGAGCCAAGAGACCCAGTACTTC. Amino acid sequence: CASSPPTSQETQYF.

This chain uses TRBV15 with TRBJ1-6; 12 nucleotides match TRBD1. The J segment lost 8 bases and the V segment lost 3 bases, leaving 8 bases of the junction unmatched. This CDR3 is built from 17 residues. The germline CDR1 and CDR2 sequences are LNHNV and YYDKDF (reference sequence). The CDR3 is CATSSIRGQGADSPLHF. CDR3 in DNA: TGTGCCACCAGCAGCATCCGGGGACAGGGGGCTGATTCACCCCTCCACTTT.

This clone was seen only once. V is TRBV6-1 and J is TRBJ1-5; D unclear. CDR3 length: 12 residues. Trimming shortened V by 5 bases and J by 7 bases, and 9 bases separated the two germline ends. Germline values: CDR1 MNHNS, CDR2 SASEGT. In DNA, the CDR3 is TGTGCCAGCAGTCTTTTCTGGCAGCCCCAGCATTTT. Translation: CASSLFWQPQHF.

This clone appeared a few times. V is TRBV7-6 and J is TRBJ2-7; TRBD2 might be the D (6 bases). Germline V gene sequence: CDR1 SGHVS, CDR2 FNYEAQ. The V end was cut by 6 bases, the J end by 3 bases, with 18 bases between. The CDR3 loop spans 15 amino acids. The CDR3 is CASSNGQGGHYEQYF. The CDR3 DNA follows: TGTGCCAGCAGTAACGGGCAGGGAGGCCACTACGAGCAGTACTTC.

The chain is built from TRBV21-1 and TRBJ2-7. TRBV21-1 constitutes a pseudogene. This CDR3 spans 15 amino acids. The CDR3 nucleotides read TGTGCCAGCAGTGCCCCCGCCCCCATTAACTACGAGCAGTACTTC. Protein: CASSAPAPINYEQYF.

This chain joins TRBV5-1 and TRBJ1-2; a possible D gene is TRBD1 (5 bases). This CDR3 spans 14 amino acids. In germline, CDR1 is SGHRS, CDR2 YFSETQ. Trimming cost V 0 bases and J 1 base, with 7 bases left between them. The CDR3 here is CASSLGQGNYGYTF. Written as DNA, the CDR3 is TGCGCCAGCAGCTTGGGTCAGGGTAACTATGGCTACACCTTC.

This sequence joins TRBV29-1 and TRBJ2-7, with a weak D call TRBD2 (7 bases). Trimming stripped 7 bases from V and 5 bases from J, with 21 bases between. The CDR3 spans 14 residues. Germline V gives CDR1 SQVTM, CDR2 ANQGSEA. The CDR3 bases are TGCAGCGCCCTAGGGGGGGAGGCCGTCCACGAGCAGTACTTC. Its translation is CSALGGEAVHEQYF.

This chain joins TRBV4-1 and TRBJ1-1; D is possibly TRBD1 (6 bases). Per the germline V gene, CDR1 is MGHRA and CDR2 is YSYEKL. The V end lost 8 bases, the J end lost 6 bases, and 19 bases lay between the germline ends. The CDR3 is made up of 14 amino acids. The CDR3 DNA sequence: TGCGCCAGCCGGGCGCGACCGGGGGCCGCTGAAGCTTTCTTT. This translates into CASRARPGAAEAFF.

V gene TRBV9 combines with J gene TRBJ1-2, with D tentatively TRBD1 (6 bases). CDR3 length: 14 residues. V lost 3 bases and J lost 6, with 15 bases in between. The germline V gene encodes CDR1 SGDLS and CDR2 YYNGEE. The CDR3 reads CASSEGTSWNGYTF. The CDR3 bases are TGTGCCAGCAGCGAGGGGACAAGTTGGAATGGCTACACCTTC.

The gene calls are TRBV7-9 and TRBJ2-7; D may be TRBD2 (6 bases). Between the trimmed V and J ends, which lost 5 bases and 2 bases, there was a span of 19 bases. Germline assignment: CDR1 SEHNR and CDR2 FQNEAQ (reference sequence). The CDR3 runs 16 residues. CDR3 loop: CASSRLDSRGTYEQYF. CDR3 bases: TGTGCCAGCAGCCGCCTCGATAGCCGGGGGACCTACGAGCAGTACTTC.

V is TRBV4-1 and J is TRBJ1-1; maybe TRBD1 (5 bases). Germline CDR1 MGHRA, CDR2 YSYEKL. V lost 1 base to trimming and J lost 0 bases, with 6 bases between them. The CDR3 spans 14 residues. Here the CDR3 DNA reads TGCGCCAGCAGCCAAGGGGGGTTGAACACTGAAGCTTTCTTT. Amino acids: CASSQGGLNTEAFF.

This clone showed up just a few times. The rearrangement joins TRBV4-1 to TRBJ1-2; D remains ambiguous. The CDR3 runs 17 residues. Trimming cost V 7 bases and J 0 bases, with 21 bases left between them. Germline values: CDR1 MGHRA, CDR2 YSYEKL. CDR3 loop: CASTSQNGPATNYGYTF. The CDR3, as DNA: TGCGCCAGCACTTCACAGAACGGGCCAGCCACTAACTATGGCTACACCTTC.